These 30 T cell receptor beta chains were sequenced from one sample in a study of blood T cell repertoires in COVID-19. The method was immunoSEQ multiplex PCR; TCRdb's version includes in-frame clones alone and lacks a portion of them. The table lists hundreds of thousands of clones, 75% to 90% of them singletons, with roughly 10% in the top ten. Sequencing was performed on peripheral blood. The origin of the receptors is a woman in her seventies with COVID-19, enrolled during active disease.

This chain connects TRBV18 to TRBJ1-1, with D perhaps matching TRBD1 (5 bases). The CDR3 is 15 amino acids. The germline V gene encodes CDR1 KGHSH and CDR2 LQKENI. V lost 2 bases and J 0 bases, leaving 10 bases between the germline ends. The CDR3, as DNA: TGTGCCAGCTCACCAGCCGGGGGTCTGAACACTGAAGCTTTCTTT. Its translation: CASSPAGGLNTEAFF.

This clone was seen a single time. V usage is TRBV28 and J usage is TRBJ1-3, with TRBD1 as a possible D gene (6 bases). Trimming shortened V by 7 bases and J by 2 bases, and 15 bases separated the two germline ends. The CDR3 covers 15 residues. Germline CDR1 reads MDHEN; CDR2 reads SYDVKM. CDR3 nucleotide sequence: TGTGCCAGCACCCGCGCAGGGGCGGCTGGAAACACCATATATTTT. This translates into CASTRAGAAGNTIYF.

This chain uses TRBV9 with TRBJ2-3; 8 bases match TRBD2. The CDR3 covers 16 residues. V gave up 3 bases and J gave up 4 bases; unmatched junction bases: 10. From germline, CDR1 is SGDLS and CDR2 YYNGEE. Here the CDR3 reads CASSATSGYGADTQYF. The CDR3 coding sequence is TGTGCCAGCAGCGCAACTAGCGGCTATGGCGCAGATACGCAGTATTTT.

The rearrangement uses TRBV7-3 and TRBJ2-7, with 11 bases fitting TRBD2. The CDR3 consists of 14 residues. Germline values: CDR1 SGHTA, CDR2 FQGTGA. The V gene end was trimmed by 4 bases and the J gene end by 5 bases; junction bases not matched to a gene: 4. The chain's CDR3 is CASSSTSGANEQYF. The CDR3 DNA reads as TGTGCCAGCAGCTCGACTAGCGGGGCGAACGAGCAGTACTTC.

The chain couples TRBV5-1 to TRBJ2-7; 9 nucleotides align to TRBD2. V lost 0 bases to trimming and J lost 10 bases; unmatched junction nucleotides: 17. The CDR3 spans 17 residues. Germline assignment: CDR1 SGHRS and CDR2 YFSETQ. CDR3 sequence reads: CASSLDGSGSPLPFQYF. CDR3 in DNA: TGCGCCAGCAGCTTGGATGGTAGCGGGAGTCCCCTTCCTTTCCAGTACTTC.

The chain uses TRBV28 and TRBJ1-1, with 9 positions matching TRBD1. This CDR3 has 14 residues. With V trimmed by 8 bases and J by 5 bases, 9 bases remained unmatched. From germline, CDR1 is MDHEN and CDR2 SYDVKM. CDR3 amino acids: CASRPTGGETEAFF. CDR3 in DNA: TGTGCCAGCCGACCAACAGGGGGCGAGACTGAAGCTTTCTTT.

The CDR3 DNA follows: TGCAGTGCTAGGGGTGGGCTGGTAAAGTTCTTC. Amino acids: CSARGGLVKFF. The V call is TRBV20-1, the J call TRBJ2-1; D uncertain. This CDR3 contains 11 residues. The germline V and J ends were trimmed by 3 bases and 14 bases, with 14 bases remaining between them. Germline V gene sequence: CDR1 DFQATT, CDR2 SNEGSKA (reference sequence).

J is TRBJ2-7 and V is TRBV6-5; a possible D gene is TRBD1 (7 bases). V was shortened by 11 bases and J by 3 bases, with 20 bases between the two germline ends. Looked up from germline, CDR1 is MNHEY and CDR2 is SVGAGI. The CDR3 totals 14 residues. Here the CDR3 reads CASDGGTVVYEQYF. The DNA for the CDR3 is TGTGCCTCCGATGGGGGGACAGTCGTCTACGAGCAGTACTTC.

This chain joins TRBV5-6 and TRBJ1-3, with 8 nucleotides matching TRBD1. Germline V gives CDR1 SGHDT, CDR2 YYEEEE. Losses at the gene ends were 4 bases for V and 4 bases for J; bases not matched to a gene: 10. This CDR3 spans 16 amino acids. CDR3 loop: CASSPFSGGAGNTIYF. CDR3 DNA sequence: TGTGCCAGCAGCCCTTTCTCAGGGGGCGCCGGAAACACCATATATTTT.

With regard to this clone: The same CDR3 arises from other DNA sequences in this sample as well. The rearrangement links TRBV19 to TRBJ1-5; 7 bases align to TRBD1. V lost 5 bases to trimming and J lost 5 bases; unmatched junction nucleotides: 6. The CDR3 spans 14 residues. The germline CDR1 and CDR2 sequences are LNHDA and SQIVND (reference sequence). CDR3 in DNA: TGTGCCAGTAGTCCTGACAGGGCCGATCAGCCCCAGCATTTT. Its protein product is CASSPDRADQPQHF.

Regarding this clone: In the same sample, other DNA sequences code for this CDR3. J is TRBJ1-5 and V is TRBV4-3; D unclear. Germline V gene sequence: CDR1 LGHNA, CDR2 YSLEER. This CDR3 region has 13 residues. Trimming cost V 0 bases and J 6 bases, with 6 bases left between them. The DNA of the CDR3 is TGCGCCAGCAGCCAAGATCTTCGTCAGCCCCAGCATTTT. Encoded protein: CASSQDLRQPQHF.

This chain connects TRBV27 to TRBJ2-7; 9 bases align to TRBD2. Germline V CDR1 and CDR2: MNHEY, SMNVEV (reference sequence). V was pared by 4 bases and J by 8 bases, with 3 bases of the junction left unmatched. CDR3 size: 12 residues. CDR3 bases: TGTGCCAGCAGTTCCCCTAGCGGGAAGCAGTACTTC. This gives the protein CASSSPSGKQYF.

The chain joins TRBV30 to TRBJ1-6; D is ambiguous. The CDR3 is 12 amino acids. Germline CDR1 reads GTSNPN; CDR2 reads SVGIG (reference sequence). CDR3 residues: CASQRVNSPLHF. CDR3 sequence (DNA): TGTGCTTCTCAACGGGTTAATTCACCCCTCCACTTT.

The chain employs TRBV3-1 (or the pseudogene TRBV3-2) and TRBJ1-6; 7 nucleotides align to TRBD1. V lost 4 bases to trimming and J lost 3 bases; unmatched junction nucleotides: 6. There are 16 residues in the CDR3. Germline CDR1 LGHDT, CDR2 YNNKEL (reference sequence). The CDR3 loop is CASSPTGDLYNSPLHF. The CDR3 DNA is TGTGCCAGCAGCCCAACAGGGGATCTCTATAATTCACCCCTCCACTTT.

This rearrangement joins TRBV19 to TRBJ2-2, with a possible D match to TRBD1 (6 bases). The CDR3 spans 16 residues. V lost 6 bases and J lost 0, with 14 bases in between. Per germline, CDR1 LNHDA and CDR2 SQIVND (reference sequence). The CDR3 nucleotides are TGTGCCAGTAGCCCTACGGGACACTCGAACACCGGGGAGCTGTTTTTT. Amino acids: CASSPTGHSNTGELFF.

This rearrangement joins TRBV5-1 to TRBJ2-1; D remains ambiguous. V was trimmed by 0 bases and J by 8 bases, leaving 12 bases between them. The CDR3 spans 14 residues. Germline lookup yields CDR1 SGHRS and CDR2 YFSETQ. CDR3 amino acids: CASSLGTSSHEQFF. CDR3 sequence (DNA): TGCGCCAGCAGCTTGGGTACCTCGAGCCATGAGCAGTTCTTC.

The chain links TRBV2 to TRBJ1-2, with D unclear. The ends were cut back, 2 bases at V and 6 bases at J, with 16 bases in the middle. CDR3 size: 15 residues. CDR1 and CDR2 from the germline V gene are SNHLY and FYNNEI. CDR3 loop: CASSELVTVGHGYTF. DNA for the CDR3: TGTGCCAGCAGTGAACTAGTAACCGTCGGCCATGGCTACACCTTC. The whole variable domain, filled in from reference TRBV2 and TRBJ1-2, reads EPEVTQTPSHQVTQMGQEVILRCVPISNHLYFYWYRQILGQKVEFLVSFYNNEISEKSEIFDDQFSVERPDGSNFTLKIRSTKLEDSAMYFCASSELVTVGHGYTFGSGTRLTVV.

The genes are TRBV7-8 and TRBJ1-5, with a tentative D call TRBD1 (6 bases). The CDR3 loop spans 19 amino acids. Germline V gene data show CDR1 as SGHVS and CDR2 as FQNEAQ. V lost 2 bases and J lost 1, with 21 bases in between. This CDR3 is CASSLSFGGGGHSNQPQHF. The CDR3 DNA sequence: TGTGCCAGCAGCTTATCATTTGGGGGGGGCGGCCACAGCAATCAGCCCCAGCATTTT. The full variable domain, with the rest looked up from reference TRBV7-8 and TRBJ1-5, is GAGVSQSPRYKVAKRGQDVALRCDPISGHVSLFWYQQALGQGPEFLTYFQNEAQLDKSGLPSDRFFAERPEGSVSTLKIQRTQQEDSAVYLCASSLSFGGGGHSNQPQHFGDGTRLSIL.

The rearrangement joins TRBV18 to TRBJ2-5; 8 bases fit TRBD1. The CDR3 is 13 amino acids. Germline V gives CDR1 KGHSH, CDR2 LQKENI. V was clipped by 2 bases and J by 7 bases; unmatched bases: 3. The CDR3, as DNA: TGTGCCAGCTCACCAGACAGGGGCAGGACCCAGTACTTC. This codes for CASSPDRGRTQYF.

V usage is TRBV10-3 and J usage is TRBJ2-3; D may be TRBD2 (6 bases). Germline CDR1 reads ENHRY; CDR2 reads SYGVKD. This CDR3 contains 13 residues. Trimming took off 0 bases at V and 6 bases at J, with 7 bases between the two ends. The CDR3 DNA sequence: TGTGCCATCAGTGAGTCTGGGAGGGATACGCAGTATTTT. Its translation: CAISESGRDTQYF.

This chain uses TRBV12-3 or TRBV12-4 with TRBJ2-3; D remains ambiguous. V dropped 8 bases and J dropped 1 base, with 7 bases sitting between them. The CDR3 runs to 12 residues. The CDR3 loop is CASRQGTDTQYF. CDR3 DNA: TGTGCCAGCCGTCAGGGCACAGATACGCAGTATTTT.

This chain connects TRBV11-3 to TRBJ2-1; 11 bases agree with TRBD2. Germline values: CDR1 SGHNT, CDR2 YENEEA. This CDR3 has 19 residues. J gave up 4 bases and V 3 bases, and 14 bases lay outside the gene matches. The CDR3 here is CASSFPLAGGPLGYNEQFF. The CDR3 coding sequence is TGTGCCAGCAGCTTCCCTCTAGCGGGAGGACCCCTGGGTTACAATGAGCAGTTCTTC.

As regards this clone: Other DNA sequences in the sample encode the same CDR3. V usage is TRBV6-6 and J usage is TRBJ2-5; D remains ambiguous. Germline CDR1 reads MNHNY; CDR2 reads SVGAGI (reference sequence). V dropped 2 bases and J dropped 3 bases, with 4 bases sitting between them. The CDR3 contains 12 residues. CDR3 sequence (DNA): TGTGCCAGCAGTTACCCGGAAGAGACCCAGTACTTC. Translating it yields CASSYPEETQYF.

This clone has at least ten counts. The CDR3 DNA reads as TGTGCCAGTAGTATTTGGAAAGGGGATCAGCCCCAGCATTTT. Translation gives CASSIWKGDQPQHF. The chain links TRBV19 to TRBJ1-5, with D perhaps TRBD1 (5 bases). Germline CDR1 and CDR2: LNHDA and SQIVND (reference sequence). CDR3 length: 14 residues. V lost 3 bases, J lost 5 bases, and 11 bases lay in between.

The chain combines TRBV28 with TRBJ2-2, with TRBD2 identical over 13 bases. CDR3 size: 15 residues. CDR1 MDHEN and CDR2 SYDVKM come from the germline V gene. The CDR3 spells CVSGTSGANTGELFF. CDR3 bases: TGTGTCTCCGGGACTAGCGGGGCTAACACCGGGGAGCTGTTTTTT.

CDR3 sequence: CASRPRSGRVNEQFF. In DNA, the CDR3 is TGTGCCTCTAGACCTCGAAGCGGGAGGGTCAATGAGCAGTTCTTC. The rearrangement links TRBV30 to TRBJ2-1; 10 nucleotides match TRBD2. CDR1 is GTSNPN, CDR2 SVGIG, per germline (reference sequence). The ends lost 7 bases at V and 6 bases at J; junction bases unmatched: 12. This CDR3 spans 15 amino acids.

The rearrangement joins TRBV30 to TRBJ2-7; 9 positions agree with TRBD2. The CDR3 runs 15 residues. CDR1 is GTSNPN, CDR2 SVGIG, per germline (reference sequence). V lost 0 bases and J lost 2; bases outside the gene matches: 5. CDR3 sequence (DNA): TGTGCCTGGAGTGTTTCGCGGGAGGGTACCTACGAGCAGTACTTC. Translated: CAWSVSREGTYEQYF.

This clone was seen at least ten times. V and J are TRBV19 and TRBJ1-4; 7 bases line up with TRBD1. The CDR3 contains 15 residues. V dropped 8 bases and J dropped 4; count of bases not matched to a gene: 10. Germline values: CDR1 LNHDA, CDR2 SQIVND (reference sequence). This CDR3 reads CASRPNRGFNEKLFF. The DNA of the CDR3 is TGTGCCAGTCGACCAAACAGGGGCTTTAATGAAAAACTGTTTTTT.

J is TRBJ1-2 and V is TRBV15, with TRBD1 as a possible D gene (5 bases). The CDR3 is 14 residues long. Trimming left V 0 bases short and J 6 bases short, with 11 bases between. The germline V gene encodes CDR1 LNHNV and CDR2 YYDKDF (reference sequence). The CDR3 region is CATSRDPTAHGYTF. For the CDR3, the DNA is TGTGCCACCAGCAGAGATCCGACAGCGCATGGCTACACCTTC.

This clone was seen only once. CDR3 sequence (DNA): TGTGCCAGCAGTGAAGCAAACAGCATCTATGGCTACACCTTC. Translation gives CASSEANSIYGYTF. The V and J genes are TRBV25-1 and TRBJ1-2; D unclear. The germline V gene has CDR1 MGHDK and CDR2 SYGVNS. The CDR3 loop spans 14 amino acids. Trimming took 2 bases from V and 4 from J, leaving 11 bases between them.